The TCR beta chain under discussion was sequenced for a study of blood T cell repertoires in COVID-19. Across the study: PBMCs, B-cell-depleted T cells, or T cells provided the cDNA or gDNA that made up the material.

TCRdb's copy holds only in-frame clones and misses some; the assay was immunoSEQ multiplex PCR. The sample holds fewer than 150,000 clones; 90% are singletons and the top ten take roughly 4%. The clonotype originates from a woman aged 60-70 years with COVID-19, enrolled during active disease. Material for sequencing was peripheral blood.

The CDR3 nucleotides read TGTGCCATCAGTGGGACAGGGAAAGAGACCCAGTACTTC. Translating it yields CAISGTGKETQYF. The genes are TRBV10-3 and TRBJ2-5; the match to TRBD1 covers 8 bases. This CDR3 contains 13 residues. J gave up 3 bases and V 4 bases, and 1 base lay outside the gene matches. Germline CDR1 and CDR2: ENHRY and SYGVKD.